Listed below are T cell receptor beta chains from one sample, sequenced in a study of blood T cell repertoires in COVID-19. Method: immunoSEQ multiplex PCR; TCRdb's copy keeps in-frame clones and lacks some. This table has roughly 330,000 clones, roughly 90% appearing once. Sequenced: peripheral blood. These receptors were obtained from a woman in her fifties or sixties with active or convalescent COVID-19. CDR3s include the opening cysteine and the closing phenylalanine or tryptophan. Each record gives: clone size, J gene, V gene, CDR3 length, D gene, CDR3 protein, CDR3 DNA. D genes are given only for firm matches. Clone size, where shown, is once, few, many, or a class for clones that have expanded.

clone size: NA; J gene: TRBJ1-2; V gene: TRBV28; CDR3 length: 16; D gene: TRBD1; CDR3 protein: CASSSLSGTGNYGYTF; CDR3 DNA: TGTGCCAGCAGTTCCTTATCCGGGACAGGAAACTATGGCTACACCTTC
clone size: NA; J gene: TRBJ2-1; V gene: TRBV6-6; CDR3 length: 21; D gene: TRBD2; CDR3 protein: CASSQRLAGAIMGSSYNEQFF; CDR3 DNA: TGTGCCAGCAGCCAAAGACTAGCGGGAGCCATAATGGGAAGCTCCTACAATGAGCAGTTCTTC
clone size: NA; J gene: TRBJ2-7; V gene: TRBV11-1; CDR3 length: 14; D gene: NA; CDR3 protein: CASSSRTVSYEQYF; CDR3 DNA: TGTGCCAGCAGCTCGAGGACAGTCTCCTACGAGCAGTACTTC
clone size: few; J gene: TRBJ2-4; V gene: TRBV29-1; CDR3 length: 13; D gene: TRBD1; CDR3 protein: CSVLTGGRNIQYF; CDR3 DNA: TGCAGCGTATTGACAGGGGGCAGGAACATTCAGTACTTC
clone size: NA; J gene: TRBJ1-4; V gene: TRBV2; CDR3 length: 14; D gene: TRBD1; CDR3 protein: CASSDRGRREKLFF; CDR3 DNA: TGTGCCAGCAGTGACAGGGGGCGACGAGAAAAACTGTTTTTT
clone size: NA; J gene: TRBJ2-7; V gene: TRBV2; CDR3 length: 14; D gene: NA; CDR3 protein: CASSETGWPVEQYF; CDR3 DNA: TGTGCCAGCAGTGAAACAGGGTGGCCGGTCGAGCAGTACTTC
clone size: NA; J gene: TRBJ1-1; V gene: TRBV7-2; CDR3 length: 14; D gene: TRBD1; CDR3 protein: CASSITGAGTEAFF; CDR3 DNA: TGTGCCAGCAGCATTACAGGGGCGGGAACTGAAGCTTTCTTT
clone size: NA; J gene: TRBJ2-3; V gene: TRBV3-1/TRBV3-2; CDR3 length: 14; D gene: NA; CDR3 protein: CASSYSGGQDTQYF; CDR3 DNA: TGTGCCAGCAGCTATTCGGGTGGACAGGATACGCAGTATTTT
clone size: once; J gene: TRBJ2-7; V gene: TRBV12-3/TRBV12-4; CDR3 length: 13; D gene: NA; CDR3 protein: CASSLAQTYEQYF; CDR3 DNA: TGTGCCAGCAGTCTAGCTCAGACCTACGAGCAGTACTTC
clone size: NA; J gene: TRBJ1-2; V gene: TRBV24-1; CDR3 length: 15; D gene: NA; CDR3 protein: CATSDSPVDTSGYTF; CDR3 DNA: TGTGCCACCAGTGATTCCCCTGTGGACACTAGCGGCTACACCTTC
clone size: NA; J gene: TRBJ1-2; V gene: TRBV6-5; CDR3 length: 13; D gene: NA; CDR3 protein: CASSPGISSGYTF; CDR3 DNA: TGTGCCAGCAGTCCAGGGATTAGTAGCGGCTACACCTTC
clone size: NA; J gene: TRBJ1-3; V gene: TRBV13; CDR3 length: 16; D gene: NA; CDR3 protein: CASSSEGLSSGNTIYF; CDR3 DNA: TGTGCCAGCAGCTCGGAAGGACTGAGCTCTGGAAACACCATATATTTT
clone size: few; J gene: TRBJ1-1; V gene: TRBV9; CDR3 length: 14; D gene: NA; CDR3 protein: CASSVREANTEAFF; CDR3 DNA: TGTGCCAGCAGCGTCAGGGAAGCGAACACTGAAGCTTTCTTT
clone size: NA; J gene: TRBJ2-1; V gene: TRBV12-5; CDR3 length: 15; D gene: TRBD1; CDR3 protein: CASGLGQGTYNEQFF; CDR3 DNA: TGTGCTAGTGGTTTGGGACAGGGGACTTACAATGAGCAGTTCTTC
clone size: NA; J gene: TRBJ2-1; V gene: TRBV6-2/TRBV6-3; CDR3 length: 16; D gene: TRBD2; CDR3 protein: CASSSGKRGEYNEQFF; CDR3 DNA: TGTGCCAGCAGCTCCGGGAAGCGGGGGGAATACAATGAGCAGTTCTTC
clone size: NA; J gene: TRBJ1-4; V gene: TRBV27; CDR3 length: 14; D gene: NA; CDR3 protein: CASSRTGPGEKLFF; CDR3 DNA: TGTGCCAGCAGTAGAACAGGGCCCGGTGAAAAACTGTTTTTT
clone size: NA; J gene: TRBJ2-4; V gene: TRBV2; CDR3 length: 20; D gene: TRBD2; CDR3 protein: CASSERIAGVSVRAKNIQYF; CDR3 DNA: TGTGCCAGCAGTGAAAGGATAGCGGGAGTTAGTGTTAGGGCCAAAAACATTCAGTACTTC
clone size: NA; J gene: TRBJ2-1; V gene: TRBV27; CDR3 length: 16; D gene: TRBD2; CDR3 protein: CASSSILAENYNEQFF; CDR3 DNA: TGTGCCAGCAGTTCTATACTAGCGGAAAATTACAATGAGCAGTTCTTC
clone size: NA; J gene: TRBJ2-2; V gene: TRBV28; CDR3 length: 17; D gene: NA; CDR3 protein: CATLTARYISAAGELFF; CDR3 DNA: TGTGCCACCCTTACGGCCAGGTACATATCGGCCGCCGGGGAGCTGTTTTTT
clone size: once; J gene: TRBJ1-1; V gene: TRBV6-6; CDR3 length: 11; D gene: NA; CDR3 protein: CASEAGTEAFF; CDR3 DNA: TGTGCCAGCGAGGCGGGAACTGAAGCTTTCTTT
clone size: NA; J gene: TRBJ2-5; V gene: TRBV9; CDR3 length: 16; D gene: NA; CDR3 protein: CASSAHTGTFKETQYF; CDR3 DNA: TGTGCCAGCAGCGCACACACCGGGACTTTCAAGGAGACCCAGTACTTC
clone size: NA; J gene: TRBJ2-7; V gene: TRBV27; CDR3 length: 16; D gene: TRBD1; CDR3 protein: CASSLTGTGGSYEQYF; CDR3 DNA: TGTGCCAGCAGTTTAACCGGGACAGGGGGCTCCTACGAGCAGTACTTC
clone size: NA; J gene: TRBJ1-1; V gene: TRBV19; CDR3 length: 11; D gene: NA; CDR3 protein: CASSTGYEAFF; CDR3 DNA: TGTGCCAGTAGTACGGGTTATGAAGCTTTCTTT
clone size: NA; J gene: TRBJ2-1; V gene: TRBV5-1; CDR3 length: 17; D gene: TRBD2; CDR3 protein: CASSVYGTSGKYNEQFF; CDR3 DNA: TGCGCCAGCAGCGTATACGGGACTAGCGGGAAATACAATGAGCAGTTCTTC